The T cell receptor (beta chain) described here comes from a study of control samples from healthy donors and cancer patients. Method: immunoSEQ multiplex PCR; TCRdb's copy keeps in-frame clones and lacks some. The table shows 75,000 to 90,000 clones, with roughly 90% occurring only once. The length of the CDR3 is 13 residues. V lost 7 bases and J 5 bases, leaving 14 bases between the germline ends. CDR1 and CDR2 from the germline V gene are SNHLY and FYNNEI. Sequencing was carried out using PBMCs. The receptor was derived from a woman aged 50 to 60 with colorectal cancer. The V gene is TRBV2, the J gene TRBJ1-1; D call uncertain. CDR3: CASTPDWRTEAFF. The DNA for the CDR3 is TGTGCCAGCACCCCGGACTGGAGGACTGAAGCTTTCTTT. The whole variable domain, remainder taken from reference TRBV2 and TRBJ1-1, is EPEVTQTPSHQVTQMGQEVILRCVPISNHLYFYWYRQILGQKVEFLVSFYNNEISEKSEIFDDQFSVERPDGSNFTLKIRSTKLEDSAMYFCASTPDWRTEAFFGQGTRLTVV.